The clone carrying this T cell receptor beta chain was recorded many times. Its target is unknown. This sample was taken from a study of T-cell memory formation after mild COVID-19. Study summary: TCR clustering was largely donor specific. Whole-study results and caveats: While clones contracting from day 15 to 85 were balanced between CD4 and CD8, later expanders leaned CD4+. Second-wave clones that peaked on day 37 lacked confirmed SARS-CoV-2 specificity.

TCRdb ran MiXCR on the 5' RACE reads and lists one entry per CDR3 protein. The table shows about 150,000 distinct CDR3 sequences, with 19% occurring only once. Trimming cost V 2 bases and J 5 bases, with 7 bases left between them. The CDR3 is 13 residues long. Sequenced input: PBMCs or a T cell subset sorted from them (not recorded which). This chain uses TRBV12-3 or TRBV12-4 with TRBJ1-5; the D gene is possibly TRBD1 (5 bases). The sequence was obtained from an adult woman who had mild COVID-19 (a few samples of this study predate the infection). Cell type and time point are not known. CDR3 protein: CASSLRDYQPQHF. For the CDR3, the DNA is TGTGCCAGCAGTTTAAGGGACTATCAGCCCCAGCATTTT.